The clone carrying this TCR beta chain was observed many times. What it binds is not known. Trimming cost V 1 base and J 3 bases; bases outside gene matches: 4. The CDR3 is made up of 17 amino acids. Via MiXCR, TCRdb re-called the 5' RACE reads, giving one row per CDR3 protein. The sample lists hundreds of thousands of distinct CDR3 sequences, 7.1% occurring once. This sample was taken from a study of identical twins. General observations from the study: Sharing of beta out-of-frame sequences by twins showed a weaker excess. Because invariant MAIT and iNKT cells could be present, zero-insertion analyses could be partly confounded.

Healthy Caucasians were all of the donors. These data were likewise used in another study, on yellow fever vaccine responses in identical twins.

The V call is TRBV12-3 or TRBV12-4, the J call TRBJ2-3; TRBD2 matches at 13 bases. Sequenced: PBMCs. The source is a woman between 18 and 29 years old in good health. The CDR3 coding sequence is TGTGCCAGCAGTTTAGTTGGGGGACTAGCGGGAACAGATACGCAGTATTTT. It encodes CASSLVGGLAGTDTQYF.